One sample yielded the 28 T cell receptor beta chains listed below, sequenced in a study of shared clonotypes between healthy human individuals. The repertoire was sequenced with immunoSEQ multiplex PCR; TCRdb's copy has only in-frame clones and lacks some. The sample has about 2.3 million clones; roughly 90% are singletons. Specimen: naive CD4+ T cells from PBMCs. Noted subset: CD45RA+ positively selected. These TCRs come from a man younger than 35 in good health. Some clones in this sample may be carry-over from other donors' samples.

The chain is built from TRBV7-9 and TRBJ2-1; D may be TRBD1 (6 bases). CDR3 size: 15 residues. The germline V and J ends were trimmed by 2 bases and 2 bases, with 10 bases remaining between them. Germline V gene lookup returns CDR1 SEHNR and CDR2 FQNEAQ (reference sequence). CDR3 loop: CASSLTPGAYNEQFF. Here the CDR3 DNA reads TGTGCCAGCAGCTTAACGCCAGGGGCCTACAATGAGCAGTTCTTC.

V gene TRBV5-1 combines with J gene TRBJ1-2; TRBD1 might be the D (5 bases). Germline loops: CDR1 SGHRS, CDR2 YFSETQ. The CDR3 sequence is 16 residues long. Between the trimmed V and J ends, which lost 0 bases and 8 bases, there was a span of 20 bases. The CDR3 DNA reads TGCGCCAGCAGCTTGGCACGAGGGACCCTATCAGGGGGCTACACCTTC. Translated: CASSLARGTLSGGYTF.

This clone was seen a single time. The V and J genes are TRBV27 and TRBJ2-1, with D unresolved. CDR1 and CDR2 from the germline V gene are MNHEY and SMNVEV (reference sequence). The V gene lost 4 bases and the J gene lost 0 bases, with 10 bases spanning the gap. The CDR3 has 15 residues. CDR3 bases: TGTGCCAGCAGTTGGACCCAAAGCTCCTACAATGAGCAGTTCTTC. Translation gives CASSWTQSSYNEQFF.

The CDR3 spells CASRRGANYGYTF. The CDR3 nucleotides read TGCGCCAGCAGAAGGGGAGCCAACTATGGCTACACCTTC. The chain combines TRBV5-1 with TRBJ1-2; maybe TRBD1 (5 bases). Between the trimmed V and J ends, which lost 5 bases and 2 bases, there was a span of 10 bases. CDR3 length: 13 amino acids. CDR1 is SGHRS, CDR2 YFSETQ, per germline.

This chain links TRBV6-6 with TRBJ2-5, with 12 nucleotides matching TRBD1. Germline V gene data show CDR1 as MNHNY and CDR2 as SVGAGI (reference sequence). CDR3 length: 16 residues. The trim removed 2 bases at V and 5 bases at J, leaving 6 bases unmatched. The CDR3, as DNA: TGTGCCAGCAGTTACGCCGGGACAGGGGGCGCCGAGACCCAGTACTTC. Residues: CASSYAGTGGAETQYF.

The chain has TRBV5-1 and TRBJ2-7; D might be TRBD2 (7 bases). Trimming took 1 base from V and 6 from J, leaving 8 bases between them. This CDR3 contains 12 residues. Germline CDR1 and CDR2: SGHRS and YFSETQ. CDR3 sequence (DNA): TGCGCCAGCAGCTTGCGGGGGGCCGAGCAGTACTTC. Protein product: CASSLRGAEQYF.

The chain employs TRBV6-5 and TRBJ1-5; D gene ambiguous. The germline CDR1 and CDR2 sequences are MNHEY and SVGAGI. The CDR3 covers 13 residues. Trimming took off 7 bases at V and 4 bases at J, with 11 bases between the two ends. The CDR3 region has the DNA TGTGCCAGCAACGGACCGGGGAATCAGCCCCAGCATTTT. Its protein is CASNGPGNQPQHF.

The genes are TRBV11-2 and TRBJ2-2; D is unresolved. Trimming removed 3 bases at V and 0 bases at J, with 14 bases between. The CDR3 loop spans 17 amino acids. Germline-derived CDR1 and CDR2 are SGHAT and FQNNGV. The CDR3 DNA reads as TGTGCCAGCAGCTTCTCCCGAGACACCGCGAACACCGGGGAGCTGTTTTTT. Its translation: CASSFSRDTANTGELFF.

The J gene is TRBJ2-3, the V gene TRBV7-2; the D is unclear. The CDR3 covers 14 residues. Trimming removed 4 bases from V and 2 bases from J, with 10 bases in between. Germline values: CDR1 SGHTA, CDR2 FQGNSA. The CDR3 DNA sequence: TGTGCCAGCAGCTGGCAGAGATCCACAGATACGCAGTATTTT. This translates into CASSWQRSTDTQYF.

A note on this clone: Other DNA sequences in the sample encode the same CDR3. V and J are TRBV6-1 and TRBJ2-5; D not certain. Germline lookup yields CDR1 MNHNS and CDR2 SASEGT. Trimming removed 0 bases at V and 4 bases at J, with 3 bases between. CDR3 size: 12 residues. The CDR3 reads CASSEARETQYF. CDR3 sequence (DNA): TGTGCCAGCAGTGAAGCGCGAGAGACCCAGTACTTC.

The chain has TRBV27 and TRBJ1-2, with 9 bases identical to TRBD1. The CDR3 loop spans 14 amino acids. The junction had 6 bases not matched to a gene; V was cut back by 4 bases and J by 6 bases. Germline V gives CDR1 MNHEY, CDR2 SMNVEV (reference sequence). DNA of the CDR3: TGTGCCAGCAGTTCCCTGGACAGGGGCCATGGCTACACCTTC. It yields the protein CASSSLDRGHGYTF.

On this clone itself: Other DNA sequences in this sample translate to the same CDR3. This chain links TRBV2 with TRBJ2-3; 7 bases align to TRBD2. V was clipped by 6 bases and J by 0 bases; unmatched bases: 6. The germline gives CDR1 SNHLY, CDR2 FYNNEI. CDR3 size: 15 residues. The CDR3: CASSALGGSTDTQYF. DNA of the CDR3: TGTGCCAGCAGCGCACTGGGGGGGAGCACAGATACGCAGTATTTT.

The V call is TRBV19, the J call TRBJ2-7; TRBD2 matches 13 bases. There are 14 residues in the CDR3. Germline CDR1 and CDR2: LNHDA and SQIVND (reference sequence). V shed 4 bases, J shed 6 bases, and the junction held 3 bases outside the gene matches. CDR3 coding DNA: TGTGCCAGTAGTACCACTAGCGGGAGGGCCGAGCAGTACTTC. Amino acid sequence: CASSTTSGRAEQYF.

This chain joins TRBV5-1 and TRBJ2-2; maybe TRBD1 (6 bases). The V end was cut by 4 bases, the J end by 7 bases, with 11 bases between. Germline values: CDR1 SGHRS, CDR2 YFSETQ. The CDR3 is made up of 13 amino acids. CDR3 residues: CASSPQGIGELFF. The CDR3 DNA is TGCGCCAGCAGCCCACAGGGCATCGGGGAGCTGTTTTTT.

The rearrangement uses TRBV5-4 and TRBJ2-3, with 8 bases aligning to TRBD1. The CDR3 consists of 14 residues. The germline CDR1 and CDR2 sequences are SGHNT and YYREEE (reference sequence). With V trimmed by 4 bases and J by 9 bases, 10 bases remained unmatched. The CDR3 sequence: CASSQDRASETQYF. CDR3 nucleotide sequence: TGTGCCAGCAGCCAGGACAGGGCGTCCGAGACGCAGTATTTT. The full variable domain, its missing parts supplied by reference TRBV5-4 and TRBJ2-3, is ETGVTQSPTHLIKTRGQQVTLRCSSQSGHNTVSWYQQALGQGPQFIFQYYREEENGRGNFPPRFSGLQFPNYSSELNVNALELDDSALYLCASSQDRASETQYFGPGTRLTVL.

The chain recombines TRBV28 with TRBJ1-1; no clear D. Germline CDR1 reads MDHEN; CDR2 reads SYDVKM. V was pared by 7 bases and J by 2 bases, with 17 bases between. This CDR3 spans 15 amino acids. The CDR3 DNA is TGTGCCAGCATTCCCTCTGGGTGGGGTAACACTGAAGCTTTCTTT. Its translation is CASIPSGWGNTEAFF. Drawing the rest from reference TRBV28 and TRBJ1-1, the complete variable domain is DVKVTQSSRYLVKRTGEKVFLECVQDMDHENMFWYRQDPGLGLRLIYFSYDVKMKEKGDIPEGYSVSREKKERFSLILESASTNQTSMYLCASIPSGWGNTEAFFGQGTRLTVV.

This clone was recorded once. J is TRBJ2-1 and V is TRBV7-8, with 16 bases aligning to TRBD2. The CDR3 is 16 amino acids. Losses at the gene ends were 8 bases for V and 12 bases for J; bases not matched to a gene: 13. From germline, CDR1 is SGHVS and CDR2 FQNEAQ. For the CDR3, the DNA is TGTGCCAGCCGGCCCGGGACTAGCGGGAGGGCGGTGGGGCAGTTCTTC. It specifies CASRPGTSGRAVGQFF.

The CDR3 sequence is CASSQPRGDTEAFF. For the CDR3, the DNA is TGTGCCAGCAGCCAACCCAGGGGGGACACTGAAGCTTTCTTT. The rearrangement uses TRBV4-2 and TRBJ1-1; 7 nucleotides align to TRBD1. The CDR3 is made up of 14 amino acids. V dropped 2 bases and J dropped 3; count of bases not matched to a gene: 3. Germline V gene data show CDR1 as LGHNA and CDR2 as YNFKEQ.

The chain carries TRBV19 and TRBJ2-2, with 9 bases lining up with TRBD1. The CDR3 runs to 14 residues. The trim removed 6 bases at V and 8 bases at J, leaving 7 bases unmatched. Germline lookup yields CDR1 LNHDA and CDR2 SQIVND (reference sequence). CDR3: CASRTGQGTGELFF. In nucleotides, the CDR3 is TGTGCCAGTAGAACGGGACAGGGAACGGGGGAGCTGTTTTTT.

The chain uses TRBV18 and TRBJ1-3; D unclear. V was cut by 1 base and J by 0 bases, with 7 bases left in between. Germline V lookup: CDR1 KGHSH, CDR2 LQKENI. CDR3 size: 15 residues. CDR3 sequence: CASSPLVDSGNTIYF. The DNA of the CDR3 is TGTGCCAGCTCACCACTAGTTGACTCTGGAAACACCATATATTTT.

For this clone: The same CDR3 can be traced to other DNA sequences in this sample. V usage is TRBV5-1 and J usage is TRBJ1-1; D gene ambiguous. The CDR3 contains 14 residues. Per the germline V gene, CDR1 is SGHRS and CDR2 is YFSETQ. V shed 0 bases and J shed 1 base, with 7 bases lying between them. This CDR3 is CASSLAGQNTEAFF. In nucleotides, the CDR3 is TGCGCCAGCAGCTTGGCAGGCCAGAACACTGAAGCTTTCTTT.

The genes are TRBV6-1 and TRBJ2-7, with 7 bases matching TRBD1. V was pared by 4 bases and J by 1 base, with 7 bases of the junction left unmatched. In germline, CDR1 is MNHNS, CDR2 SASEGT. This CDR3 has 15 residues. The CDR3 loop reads CASSAYWTGSYEQYF. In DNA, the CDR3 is TGTGCCAGCAGTGCTTACTGGACAGGTTCCTACGAGCAGTACTTC.

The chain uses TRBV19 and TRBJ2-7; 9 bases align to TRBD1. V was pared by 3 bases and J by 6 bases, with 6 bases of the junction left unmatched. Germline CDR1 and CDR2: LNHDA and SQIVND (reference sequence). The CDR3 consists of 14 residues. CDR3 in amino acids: CASSMQQGAREQYF. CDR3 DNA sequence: TGTGCCAGTAGTATGCAACAGGGGGCCCGCGAGCAGTACTTC.

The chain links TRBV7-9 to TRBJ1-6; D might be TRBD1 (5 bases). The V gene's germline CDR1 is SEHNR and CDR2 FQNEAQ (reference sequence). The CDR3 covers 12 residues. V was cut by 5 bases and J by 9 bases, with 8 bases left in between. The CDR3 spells CASSKDSSPLHF. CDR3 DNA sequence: TGTGCCAGCAGCAAAGACAGTTCACCCCTCCACTTT.

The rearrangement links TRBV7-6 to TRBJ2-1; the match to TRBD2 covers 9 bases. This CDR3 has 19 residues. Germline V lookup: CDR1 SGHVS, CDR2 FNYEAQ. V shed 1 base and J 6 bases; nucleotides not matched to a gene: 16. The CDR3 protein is CASSLVPSSGVLQRNEQFF. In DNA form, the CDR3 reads TGTGCCAGCAGCTTAGTCCCATCTAGCGGGGTCTTACAACGCAATGAGCAGTTCTTC. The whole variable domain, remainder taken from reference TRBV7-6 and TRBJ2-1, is GAGVSQSPRYKVTKRGQDVALRCDPISGHVSLYWYRQALGQGPEFLTYFNYEAQQDKSGLPNDRFSAERPEGSISTLTIQRTEQRDSAMYRCASSLVPSSGVLQRNEQFFGPGTRLTVL.

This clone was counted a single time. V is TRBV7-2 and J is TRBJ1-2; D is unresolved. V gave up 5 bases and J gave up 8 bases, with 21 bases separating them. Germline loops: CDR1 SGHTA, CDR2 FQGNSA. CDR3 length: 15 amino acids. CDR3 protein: CASSPGEGGPWGYTF. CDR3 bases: TGTGCCAGCAGCCCCGGGGAGGGCGGGCCCTGGGGCTACACCTTC.

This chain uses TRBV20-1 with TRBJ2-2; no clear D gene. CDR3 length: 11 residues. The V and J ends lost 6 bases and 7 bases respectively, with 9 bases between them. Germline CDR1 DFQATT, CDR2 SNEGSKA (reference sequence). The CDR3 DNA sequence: TGCAGTGCACCACGAGTCGGGGAGCTGTTTTTT. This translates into CSAPRVGELFF.

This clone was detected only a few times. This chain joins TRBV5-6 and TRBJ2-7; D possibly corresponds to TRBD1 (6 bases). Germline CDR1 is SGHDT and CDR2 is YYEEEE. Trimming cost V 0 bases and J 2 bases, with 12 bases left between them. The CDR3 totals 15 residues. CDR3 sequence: CASSLGVGTPYEQYF. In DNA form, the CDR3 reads TGTGCCAGCAGCTTGGGTGTCGGGACACCCTACGAGCAGTACTTC. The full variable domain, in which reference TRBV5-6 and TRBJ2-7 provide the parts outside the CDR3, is DAGVTQSPTHLIKTRGQQVTLRCSPKSGHDTVSWYQQALGQGPQFIFQYYEEEERQRGNFPDRFSGHQFPNYSSELNVNALLLGDSALYLCASSLGVGTPYEQYFGPGTRLTVT.